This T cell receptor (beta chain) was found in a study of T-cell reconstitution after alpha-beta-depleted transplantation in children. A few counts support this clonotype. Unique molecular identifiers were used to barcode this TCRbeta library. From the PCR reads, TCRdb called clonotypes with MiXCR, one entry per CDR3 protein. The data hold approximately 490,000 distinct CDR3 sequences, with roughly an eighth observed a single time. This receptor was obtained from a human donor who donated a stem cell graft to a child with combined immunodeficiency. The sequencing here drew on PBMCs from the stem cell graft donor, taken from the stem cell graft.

In DNA, the CDR3 is TGTGCCAGCAGCGCCTACTCCGGACGGCTCACTGAAGCTTTCTTT. Protein sequence: CASSAYSGRLTEAFF. The chain has TRBV9 and TRBJ1-1; no clear D gene. V dropped 3 bases and J dropped 4 bases, with 16 bases sitting between them. The CDR3 consists of 15 residues. Germline values: CDR1 SGDLS, CDR2 YYNGEE.